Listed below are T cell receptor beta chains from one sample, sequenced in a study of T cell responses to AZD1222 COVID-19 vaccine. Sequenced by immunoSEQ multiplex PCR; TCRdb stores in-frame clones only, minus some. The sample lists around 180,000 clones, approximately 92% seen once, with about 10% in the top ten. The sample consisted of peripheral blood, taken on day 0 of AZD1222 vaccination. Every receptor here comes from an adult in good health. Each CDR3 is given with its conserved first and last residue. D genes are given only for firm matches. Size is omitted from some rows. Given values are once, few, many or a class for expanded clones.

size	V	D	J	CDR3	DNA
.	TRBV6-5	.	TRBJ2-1	CASSTTSPNEQFF	TGTGCCAGCAGTACGACTAGTCCAAATGAGCAGTTCTTC
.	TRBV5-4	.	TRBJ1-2	CASSLLGDMANYGYTF	TGTGCCAGCAGTCTTCTGGGGGACATGGCGAACTATGGCTACACCTTC
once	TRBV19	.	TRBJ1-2	CASSGAGKTYGYTF	TGTGCCAGTAGTGGGGCAGGGAAGACCTATGGCTACACCTTC
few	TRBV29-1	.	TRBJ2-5	CSVDGGYQETQYF	TGCAGCGTTGATGGGGGGTACCAAGAGACCCAGTACTTC
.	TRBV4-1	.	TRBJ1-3	CASSQDRSVSGNTIYF	TGCGCCAGCAGCCAAGATCGCAGCGTCTCTGGAAACACCATATATTTT
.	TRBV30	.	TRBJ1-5	CAWSSGQLSNQPQHF	TGTGCCTGGAGTTCCGGGCAGCTTAGCAATCAGCCCCAGCATTTT
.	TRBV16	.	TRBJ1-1	CAISKDGLGAFF	TGTGCCATCTCAAAGGACGGACTGGGGGCTTTCTTT
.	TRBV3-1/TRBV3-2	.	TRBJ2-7	CASSPRDYEQYF	TGTGCCAGCAGCCCCCGGGACTACGAGCAGTACTTC
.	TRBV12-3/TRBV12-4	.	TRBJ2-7	CASSPGMHEQYF	TGTGCCAGCAGTCCTGGGATGCACGAGCAGTACTTC
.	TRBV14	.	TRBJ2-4	CASSQDRGNIQYF	TGTGCCAGCAGCCAAGATAGAGGAAACATTCAGTACTTC
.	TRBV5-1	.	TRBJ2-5	CASSSAGYQETQYF	TGCGCCAGCAGCAGTGCAGGGTACCAAGAGACCCAGTACTTC
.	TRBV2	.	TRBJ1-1	CASHATALNTEAFF	TGTGCCAGCCACGCGACAGCCCTGAACACTGAAGCTTTCTTT
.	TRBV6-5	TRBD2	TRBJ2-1	CASSSGLAGDNEQFF	TGTGCCAGCAGTTCGGGACTAGCGGGAGATAATGAGCAGTTCTTC
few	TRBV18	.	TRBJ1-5	CASSPPGGAGQPQHF	TGTGCCAGCTCACCACCGGGGGGGGCGGGTCAGCCCCAGCATTTT
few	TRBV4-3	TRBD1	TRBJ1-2	CASSQEGGHYGYTF	TGCGCCAGCAGCCAAGAAGGGGGCCACTATGGCTACACCTTC
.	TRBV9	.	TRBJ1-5	CASSPAGVSGQPQHF	TGTGCCAGCAGCCCGGCAGGGGTGTCAGGTCAGCCCCAGCATTTT
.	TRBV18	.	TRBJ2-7	CASSRSDTAGDEQYF	TGTGCCAGCTCACGGTCGGACACGGCAGGGGACGAGCAGTACTTC
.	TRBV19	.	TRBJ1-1	CASSPGRGARNTEAFF	TGTGCCAGTAGTCCGGGCCGGGGGGCCAGGAACACTGAAGCTTTCTTT
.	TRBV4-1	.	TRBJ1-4	CASSHPRDVSRTRSNEKLFF	TGCGCCAGCAGCCACCCAAGGGATGTGTCGCGGACAAGATCAAATGAAAAACTGTTTTTT
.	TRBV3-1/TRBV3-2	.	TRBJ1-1	CASSHGTMNTEAFF	TGTGCCAGCAGCCACGGGACTATGAACACTGAAGCTTTCTTT
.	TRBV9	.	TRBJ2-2	CASSAQDYTNTGELFF	TGTGCCAGCAGCGCCCAAGACTACACGAACACCGGGGAGCTGTTTTTT
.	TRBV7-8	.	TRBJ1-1	CASSLGGGAGTEAFF	TGTGCCAGCAGCTTAGGGGGGGGCGCGGGCACTGAAGCTTTCTTT